This T cell receptor beta chain was captured by sequencing in a study of blood T cell repertoires in COVID-19. Study-wide background: Material from acute and convalescent COVID-19 was sourced from the United States, Italy and Spain. In each case, the material was cDNA or gDNA derived from T cells, B-cell-depleted T cells, or PBMCs.

V was cut by 7 bases and J by 4 bases, with 13 bases left in between. Per the germline V gene, CDR1 is ENHRY and CDR2 is SYGVKD. CDR3 length equals 13 residues. Study processing details: Amplification from reference gene primers served as the basis for estimated nucleated cell counts. Method: immunoSEQ multiplex PCR; TCRdb's copy keeps in-frame clones and lacks some. The V and J calls and the clone size are those of that table, but D and trimming were determined from the DNA. In the table there are about 130,000 clones, around 73% of which are singletons. The J gene is TRBJ1-1, the V gene TRBV10-3; a possible D gene is TRBD1 (5 bases). This TCR was sampled from a man in his 60s who had recovered from COVID-19. Sequenced input: peripheral blood. The CDR3 DNA is TGTGCCATCAAGGAGACAGCGACCACTGAAGCTTTCTTT. As protein: CAIKETATTEAFF.